The sequence of this TCR beta chain was determined in a study of cytomegalovirus exposure and HLA in healthy donors. Study information: As an earlier analysis found, roughly 180 million T cells yielded some 120 million unique TCR beta sequences.

Unrecorded immune exposures were likely, despite nominal health at sampling. Study-level results: Most TCR sequences were rare, but some public TCRs occurred in many donors.

V was trimmed by 4 bases and J by 0 bases, leaving 10 bases between them. This CDR3 region has 15 residues. Per germline, CDR1 SNHLY and CDR2 FYNNEI. Concerning this clone itself: Its specificity is not known.

Primers included in the PCR were 60 Vbeta and 13 Jbeta primers. In the original analysis: About 11 million of the 80 million or so unique TCR beta chains counted in a later analysis were shared. The method was immunoSEQ multiplex PCR; TCRdb's version includes in-frame clones alone and lacks a portion of them. The DNA gave D and trimming, while V, J and clone size come from that table. The data show 140,000 to 150,000 clones, about two thirds seen once. The receptor comes from a man in his fifties or sixties in good health and CMV-seronegative. V usage is TRBV2 and J usage is TRBJ1-5; unclear D gene. The sample consisted of PBMCs. The CDR3 DNA sequence: TGTGCCAGCAGTGTTTCAGCGTATAGCAATCAGCCCCAGCATTTT. Translation gives CASSVSAYSNQPQHF.